This T cell receptor (beta chain) was sequenced during a study of tumor and adjacent non-tumor tissue in lung cancer. The CDR3 is 13 amino acids. CDR1 and CDR2 from the germline V gene are SGHTA and FQGNSA. RNA was extracted from bulk tissue without any cell sorting. A modified ARM-PCR protocol with three rounds of nested PCR amplified TCRbeta. One entry per CDR3 protein, called by TCRdb with MiXCR from the multiplex PCR reads. The repertoire has 110,000 or so distinct CDR3 sequences, roughly 75% of them found once; the top ten carry under 45%. As to this clonotype: An end of the junction differs from the germline gene, which may be a read error.

The chain recombines TRBV7-2 with TRBJ1-5, with a tentative D call TRBD1 (6 bases). Material: lung tumor tissue. The receptor was derived from a woman aged 55 to 70 with non-small cell lung cancer. The CDR3 DNA is TGTGCCTGCAGGGAGGGGGTCAATCAGCCCCAGCATTTT. Its protein product is CACREGVNQPQHF.